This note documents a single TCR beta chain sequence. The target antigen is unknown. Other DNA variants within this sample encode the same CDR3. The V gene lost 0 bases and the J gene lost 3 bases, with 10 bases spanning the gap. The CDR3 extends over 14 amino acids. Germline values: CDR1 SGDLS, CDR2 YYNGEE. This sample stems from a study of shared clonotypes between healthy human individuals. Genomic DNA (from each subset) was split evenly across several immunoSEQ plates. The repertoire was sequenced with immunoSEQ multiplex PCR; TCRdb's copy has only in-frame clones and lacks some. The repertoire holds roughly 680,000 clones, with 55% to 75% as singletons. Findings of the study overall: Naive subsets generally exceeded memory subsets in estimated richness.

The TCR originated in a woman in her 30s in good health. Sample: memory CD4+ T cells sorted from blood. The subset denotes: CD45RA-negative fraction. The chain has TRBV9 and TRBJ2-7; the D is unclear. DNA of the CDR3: TGTGCCAGCAGCGTAGGGACGGCGAGCTACGAGCAGTACTTC. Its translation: CASSVGTASYEQYF.